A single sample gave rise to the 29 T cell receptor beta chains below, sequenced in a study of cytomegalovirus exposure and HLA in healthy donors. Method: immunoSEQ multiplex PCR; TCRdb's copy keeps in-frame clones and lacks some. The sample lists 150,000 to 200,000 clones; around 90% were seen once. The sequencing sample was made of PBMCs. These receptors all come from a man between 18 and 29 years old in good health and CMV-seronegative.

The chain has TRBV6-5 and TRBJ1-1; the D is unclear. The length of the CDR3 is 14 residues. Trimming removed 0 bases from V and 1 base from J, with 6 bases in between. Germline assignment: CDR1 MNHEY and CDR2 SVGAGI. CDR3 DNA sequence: TGTGCCAGCAGTTACTCGACACAGAACACTGAAGCTTTCTTT. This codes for CASSYSTQNTEAFF.

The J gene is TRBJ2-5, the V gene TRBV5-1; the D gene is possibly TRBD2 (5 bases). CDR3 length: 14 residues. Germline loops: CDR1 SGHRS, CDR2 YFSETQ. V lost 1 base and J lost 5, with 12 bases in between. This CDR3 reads CASSLPGIGETQYF. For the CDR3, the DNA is TGCGCCAGCAGCTTGCCCGGGATAGGTGAGACCCAGTACTTC.

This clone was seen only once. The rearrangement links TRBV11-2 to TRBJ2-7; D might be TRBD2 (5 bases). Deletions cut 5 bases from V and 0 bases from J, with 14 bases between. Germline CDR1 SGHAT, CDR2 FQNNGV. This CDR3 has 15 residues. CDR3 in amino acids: CASSLAFSSSYEQYF. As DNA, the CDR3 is TGTGCCAGCAGCCTAGCTTTTAGTAGCTCCTACGAGCAGTACTTC.

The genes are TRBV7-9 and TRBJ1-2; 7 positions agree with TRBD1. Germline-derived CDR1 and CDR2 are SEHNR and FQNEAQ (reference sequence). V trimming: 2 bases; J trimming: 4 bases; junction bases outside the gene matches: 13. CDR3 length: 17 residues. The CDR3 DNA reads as TGTGCCAGCAGCTTAACGTCTCGGGGCACAGGGGTCTATGGCTACACCTTC. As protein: CASSLTSRGTGVYGYTF.

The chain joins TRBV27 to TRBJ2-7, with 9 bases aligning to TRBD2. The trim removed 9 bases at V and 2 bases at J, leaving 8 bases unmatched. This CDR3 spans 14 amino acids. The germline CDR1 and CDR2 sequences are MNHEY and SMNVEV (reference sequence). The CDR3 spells CASSRTSAAYEQYF. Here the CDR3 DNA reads TGTGCCAGTTCTCGGACTAGCGCCGCCTACGAGCAGTACTTC.

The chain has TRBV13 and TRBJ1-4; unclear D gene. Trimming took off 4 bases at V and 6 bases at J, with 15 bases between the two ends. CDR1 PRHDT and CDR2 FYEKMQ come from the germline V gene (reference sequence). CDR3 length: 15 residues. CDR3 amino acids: CASSSPGDPDEKLFF. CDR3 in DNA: TGTGCCAGCAGCTCCCCCGGGGATCCAGATGAAAAACTGTTTTTT.

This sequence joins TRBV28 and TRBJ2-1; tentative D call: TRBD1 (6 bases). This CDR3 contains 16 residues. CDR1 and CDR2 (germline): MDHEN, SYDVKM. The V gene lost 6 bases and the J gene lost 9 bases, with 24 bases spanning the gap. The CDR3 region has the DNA TGTGCCAGCAGCCCCAGATGGGGGCAGTCGGGAACTGAGCAGTTCTTC. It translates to CASSPRWGQSGTEQFF. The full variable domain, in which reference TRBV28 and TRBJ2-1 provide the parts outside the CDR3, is DVKVTQSSRYLVKRTGEKVFLECVQDMDHENMFWYRQDPGLGLRLIYFSYDVKMKEKGDIPEGYSVSREKKERFSLILESASTNQTSMYLCASSPRWGQSGTEQFFGPGTRLTVL.

CDR3 amino acids: CASSLAASLELETQYF. The DNA for the CDR3 is TGTGCCAGCAGCTTAGCAGCTAGCCTGGAGTTGGAGACCCAGTACTTC. The rearrangement links TRBV7-8 to TRBJ2-5, with D maybe TRBD2 (5 bases). Trimming took off 0 bases at V and 5 bases at J, with 16 bases between the two ends. Germline lookup yields CDR1 SGHVS and CDR2 FQNEAQ. This CDR3 has 16 residues.

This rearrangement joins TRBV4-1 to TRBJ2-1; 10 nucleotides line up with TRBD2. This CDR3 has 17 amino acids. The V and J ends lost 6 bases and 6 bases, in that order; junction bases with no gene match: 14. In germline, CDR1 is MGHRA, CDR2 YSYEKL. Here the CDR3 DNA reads TGCGCCAGCAGTCCAATTGGTACACTAGCGGGATCCAATGAGCAGTTCTTC. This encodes CASSPIGTLAGSNEQFF.

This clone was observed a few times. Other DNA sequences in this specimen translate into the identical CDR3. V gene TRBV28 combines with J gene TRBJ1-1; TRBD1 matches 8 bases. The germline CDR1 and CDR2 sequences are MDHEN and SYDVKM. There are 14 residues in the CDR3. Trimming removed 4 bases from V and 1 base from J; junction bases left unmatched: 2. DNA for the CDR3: TGTGCCAGCAGTTCTGGACAGGGGAACACTGAAGCTTTCTTT. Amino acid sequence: CASSSGQGNTEAFF.

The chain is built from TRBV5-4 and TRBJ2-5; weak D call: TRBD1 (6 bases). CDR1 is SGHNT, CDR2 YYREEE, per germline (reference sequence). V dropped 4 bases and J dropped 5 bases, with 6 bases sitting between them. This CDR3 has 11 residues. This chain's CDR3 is CASSTGETQYF. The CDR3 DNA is TGTGCCAGCAGCACAGGGGAGACCCAGTACTTC.

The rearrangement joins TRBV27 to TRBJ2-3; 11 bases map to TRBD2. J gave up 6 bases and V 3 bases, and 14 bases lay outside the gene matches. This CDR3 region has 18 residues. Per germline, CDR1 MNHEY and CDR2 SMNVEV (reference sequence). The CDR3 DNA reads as TGTGCCAGCAGTTTTAGACGGATAGCGGGAGGGCCCTCCGATACGCAGTATTTT. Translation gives CASSFRRIAGGPSDTQYF.

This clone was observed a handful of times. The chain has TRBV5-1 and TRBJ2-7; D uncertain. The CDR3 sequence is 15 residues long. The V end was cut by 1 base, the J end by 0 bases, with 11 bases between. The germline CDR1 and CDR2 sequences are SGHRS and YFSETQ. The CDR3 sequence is CASSLSAGSSYEQYV. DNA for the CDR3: TGCGCCAGCAGCTTGTCGGCAGGCAGCTCCTACGAGCAGTACGTC.

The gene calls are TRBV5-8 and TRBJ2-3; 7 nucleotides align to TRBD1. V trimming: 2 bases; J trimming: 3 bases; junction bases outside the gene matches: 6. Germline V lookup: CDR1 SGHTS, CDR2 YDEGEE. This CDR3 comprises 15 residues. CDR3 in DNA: TGTGCCAGCAGCTTTTTCCAGGGGGAAACAGATACGCAGTATTTT. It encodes CASSFFQGETDTQYF.

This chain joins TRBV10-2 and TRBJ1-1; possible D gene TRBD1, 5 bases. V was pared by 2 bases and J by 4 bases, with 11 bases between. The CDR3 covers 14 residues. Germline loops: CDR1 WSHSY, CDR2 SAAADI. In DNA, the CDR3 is TGCGCCAGCAGTGAGAACAGGATCGGCACTGAAGCTTTCTTT. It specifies CASSENRIGTEAFF.

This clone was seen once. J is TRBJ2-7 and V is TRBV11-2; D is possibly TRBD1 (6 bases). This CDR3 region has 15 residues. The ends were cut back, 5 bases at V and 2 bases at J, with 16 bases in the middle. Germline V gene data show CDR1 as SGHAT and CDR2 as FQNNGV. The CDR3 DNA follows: TGTGCCAGCAGCCTACTGGGTACAGGGACCTACGAGCAGTACTTC. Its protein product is CASSLLGTGTYEQYF.

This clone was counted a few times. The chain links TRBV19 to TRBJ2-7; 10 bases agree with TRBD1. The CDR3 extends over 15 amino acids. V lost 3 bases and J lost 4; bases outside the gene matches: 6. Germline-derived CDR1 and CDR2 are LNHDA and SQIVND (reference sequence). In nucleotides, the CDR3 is TGTGCCAGTAGTATGGGCCGGGGACAGGGGTACGAGCAGTACTTC. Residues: CASSMGRGQGYEQYF. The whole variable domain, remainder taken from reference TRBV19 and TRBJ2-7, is DGGITQSPKYLFRKEGQNVTLSCEQNLNHDAMYWYRQDPGQGLRLIYYSQIVNDFQKGDIAEGYSVSREKKESFPLTVTSAQKNPTAFYLCASSMGRGQGYEQYFGPGTRLTVT.

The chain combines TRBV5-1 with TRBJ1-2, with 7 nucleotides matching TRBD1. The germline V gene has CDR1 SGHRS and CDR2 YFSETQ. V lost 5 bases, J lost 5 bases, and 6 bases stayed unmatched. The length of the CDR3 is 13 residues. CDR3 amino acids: CASSKGGEYGYTF. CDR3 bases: TGCGCCAGCAGTAAAGGGGGCGAGTATGGCTACACCTTC.

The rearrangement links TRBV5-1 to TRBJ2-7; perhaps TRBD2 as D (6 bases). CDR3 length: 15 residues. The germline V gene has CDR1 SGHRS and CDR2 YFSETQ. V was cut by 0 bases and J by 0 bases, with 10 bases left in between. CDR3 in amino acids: CASSLGRAGSYEQYV. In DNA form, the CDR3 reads TGCGCCAGCAGCTTGGGGAGGGCCGGCTCCTACGAGCAGTACGTC.

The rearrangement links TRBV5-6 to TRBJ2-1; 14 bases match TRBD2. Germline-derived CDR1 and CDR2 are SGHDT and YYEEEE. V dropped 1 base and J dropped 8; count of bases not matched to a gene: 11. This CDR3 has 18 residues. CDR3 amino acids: CASSLRRLAGGKIDEQFF. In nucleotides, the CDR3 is TGTGCCAGCAGCTTGAGGAGACTAGCGGGAGGGAAAATAGATGAGCAGTTCTTC.

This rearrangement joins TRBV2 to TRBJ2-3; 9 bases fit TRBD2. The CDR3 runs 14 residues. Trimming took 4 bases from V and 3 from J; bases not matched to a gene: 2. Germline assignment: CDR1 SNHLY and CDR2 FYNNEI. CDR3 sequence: CASSGAGGTDTQYF. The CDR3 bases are TGTGCCAGCAGTGGGGCGGGGGGGACAGATACGCAGTATTTT.

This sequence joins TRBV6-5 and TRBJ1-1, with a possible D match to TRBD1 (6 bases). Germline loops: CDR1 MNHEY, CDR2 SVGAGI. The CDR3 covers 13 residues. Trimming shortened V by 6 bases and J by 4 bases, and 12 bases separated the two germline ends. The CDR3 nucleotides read TGTGCCAGCAGCTCGACAGGATTCACTGAAGCTTTCTTT. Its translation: CASSSTGFTEAFF.

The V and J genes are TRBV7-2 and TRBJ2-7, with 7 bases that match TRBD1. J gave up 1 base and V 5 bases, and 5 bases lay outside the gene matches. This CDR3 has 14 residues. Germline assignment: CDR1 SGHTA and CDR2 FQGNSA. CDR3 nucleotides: TGTGCCAGCAGCACGACAGGGTTTTCCTACGAGCAGTACTTC. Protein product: CASSTTGFSYEQYF.

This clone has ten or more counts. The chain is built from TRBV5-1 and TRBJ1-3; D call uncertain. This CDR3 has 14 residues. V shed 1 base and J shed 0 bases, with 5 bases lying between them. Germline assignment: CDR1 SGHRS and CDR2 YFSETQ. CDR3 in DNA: TGCGCCAGCAGCTTGTCGAGCTCTGGAAACACCATATATTTT. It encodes CASSLSSSGNTIYF.

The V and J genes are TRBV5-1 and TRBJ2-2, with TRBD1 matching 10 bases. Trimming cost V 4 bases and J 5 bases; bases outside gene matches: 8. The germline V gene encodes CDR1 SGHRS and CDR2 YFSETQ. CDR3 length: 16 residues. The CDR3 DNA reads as TGCGCCAGCAGCCCGGACAGGACAGGGGGGACCGGGGAGCTGTTTTTT. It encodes CASSPDRTGGTGELFF.

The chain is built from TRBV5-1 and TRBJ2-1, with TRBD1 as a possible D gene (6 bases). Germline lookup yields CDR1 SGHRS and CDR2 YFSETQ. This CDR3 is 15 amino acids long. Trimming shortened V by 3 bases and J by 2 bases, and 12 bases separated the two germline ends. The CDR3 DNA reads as TGCGCCAGCAGCTCAGGGACAAGCGCCTACAATGAGCAGTTCTTC. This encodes CASSSGTSAYNEQFF.

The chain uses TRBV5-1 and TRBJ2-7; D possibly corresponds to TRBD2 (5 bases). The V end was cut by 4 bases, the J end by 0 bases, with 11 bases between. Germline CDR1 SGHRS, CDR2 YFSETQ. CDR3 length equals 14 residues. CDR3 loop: CASSETTDSYEQYF. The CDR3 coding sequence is TGCGCCAGCAGCGAGACTACCGACTCCTACGAGCAGTACTTC.

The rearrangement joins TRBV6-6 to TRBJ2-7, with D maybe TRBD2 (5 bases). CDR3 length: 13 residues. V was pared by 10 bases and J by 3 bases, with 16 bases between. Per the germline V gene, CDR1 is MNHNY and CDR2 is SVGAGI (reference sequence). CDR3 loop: CATAEATDYEQYF. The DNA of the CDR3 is TGTGCCACCGCGGAGGCCACCGACTACGAGCAGTACTTC.

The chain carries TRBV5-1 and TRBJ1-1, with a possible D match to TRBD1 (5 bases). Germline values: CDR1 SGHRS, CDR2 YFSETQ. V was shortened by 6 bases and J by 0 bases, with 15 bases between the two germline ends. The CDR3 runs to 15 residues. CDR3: CASTGNRMLNTEAFF. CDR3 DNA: TGCGCCAGCACTGGGAACAGGATGCTGAACACTGAAGCTTTCTTT.